This T cell receptor (beta chain) emerged from a study of blood T cells in healthy people across ages. Study results and caveats: Comparison with aged donors showed that long-lived donors had more naive CD4+ cells and higher diversity.

CDR1 is SGHTA, CDR2 FQGNSA, per germline. V was shortened by 5 bases and J by 6 bases, with 16 bases between the two germline ends. The CDR3 is 14 residues long. With a J-beta primer mix and a sample-barcoded 5' primer, a second PCR ran 7 to 11 cycles. Through a template-switch adaptor with 12 random nucleotides, each cDNA molecule received a tag. TCRdb re-called the 5' RACE reads with MiXCR, one entry per CDR3 protein. This table holds about 900,000 distinct CDR3 sequences, 62% found once. The study recruited healthy Caucasian donors from Russia who were aged about 6 to 100. Drawing of peripheral blood yielded roughly 10 milliliters from each donor. Of note for this clonotype: Its antigen is as yet unknown.

The chain has TRBV7-2 and TRBJ1-2, with TRBD1 as a possible D gene (6 bases). This receptor was taken from a man aged 25-45 years in good health. The sequenced sample consisted of blood. CDR3 in amino acids: CASSLRPGADGYTF. The CDR3, as DNA: TGTGCCAGCAGCCTCCGTCCGGGGGCGGATGGCTACACCTTC.